The present T cell receptor beta chain was sequenced within a study of cytomegalovirus exposure and HLA in healthy donors. Study results and caveats: Sequencing probably produced one cluster of sequence variants that were highly shared.

This CDR3 is 14 amino acids long. Trimming cost V 4 bases and J 5 bases, with 11 bases left between them. CDR1 is MNHEY, CDR2 SMNVEV, per germline (reference sequence). Primers for the PCR totalled 60 Vbeta and 13 Jbeta. Authors' analysis steps: Later, tens of millions of unique TCR beta chains were counted in an analysis, and approximately 10 million of them were shared. The method was immunoSEQ multiplex PCR; TCRdb's version includes in-frame clones alone and lacks a portion of them. V, J and clone size are taken as reported in that table, and D and trimming were inferred from the DNA itself. The data hold 250,000 to 350,000 clones, with around two thirds observed a single time. Turning to this clone: Its matching antigen is unknown.

Sequenced input: PBMCs. The origin of this receptor is a female donor in good health and CMV-seronegative. V and J are TRBV27 and TRBJ2-2, with D possibly being TRBD1 (6 bases). The CDR3 sequence is CASSSLTGTGELFF. The CDR3 DNA reads TGTGCCAGCAGTTCCCTTACAGGGACCGGGGAGCTGTTTTTT.